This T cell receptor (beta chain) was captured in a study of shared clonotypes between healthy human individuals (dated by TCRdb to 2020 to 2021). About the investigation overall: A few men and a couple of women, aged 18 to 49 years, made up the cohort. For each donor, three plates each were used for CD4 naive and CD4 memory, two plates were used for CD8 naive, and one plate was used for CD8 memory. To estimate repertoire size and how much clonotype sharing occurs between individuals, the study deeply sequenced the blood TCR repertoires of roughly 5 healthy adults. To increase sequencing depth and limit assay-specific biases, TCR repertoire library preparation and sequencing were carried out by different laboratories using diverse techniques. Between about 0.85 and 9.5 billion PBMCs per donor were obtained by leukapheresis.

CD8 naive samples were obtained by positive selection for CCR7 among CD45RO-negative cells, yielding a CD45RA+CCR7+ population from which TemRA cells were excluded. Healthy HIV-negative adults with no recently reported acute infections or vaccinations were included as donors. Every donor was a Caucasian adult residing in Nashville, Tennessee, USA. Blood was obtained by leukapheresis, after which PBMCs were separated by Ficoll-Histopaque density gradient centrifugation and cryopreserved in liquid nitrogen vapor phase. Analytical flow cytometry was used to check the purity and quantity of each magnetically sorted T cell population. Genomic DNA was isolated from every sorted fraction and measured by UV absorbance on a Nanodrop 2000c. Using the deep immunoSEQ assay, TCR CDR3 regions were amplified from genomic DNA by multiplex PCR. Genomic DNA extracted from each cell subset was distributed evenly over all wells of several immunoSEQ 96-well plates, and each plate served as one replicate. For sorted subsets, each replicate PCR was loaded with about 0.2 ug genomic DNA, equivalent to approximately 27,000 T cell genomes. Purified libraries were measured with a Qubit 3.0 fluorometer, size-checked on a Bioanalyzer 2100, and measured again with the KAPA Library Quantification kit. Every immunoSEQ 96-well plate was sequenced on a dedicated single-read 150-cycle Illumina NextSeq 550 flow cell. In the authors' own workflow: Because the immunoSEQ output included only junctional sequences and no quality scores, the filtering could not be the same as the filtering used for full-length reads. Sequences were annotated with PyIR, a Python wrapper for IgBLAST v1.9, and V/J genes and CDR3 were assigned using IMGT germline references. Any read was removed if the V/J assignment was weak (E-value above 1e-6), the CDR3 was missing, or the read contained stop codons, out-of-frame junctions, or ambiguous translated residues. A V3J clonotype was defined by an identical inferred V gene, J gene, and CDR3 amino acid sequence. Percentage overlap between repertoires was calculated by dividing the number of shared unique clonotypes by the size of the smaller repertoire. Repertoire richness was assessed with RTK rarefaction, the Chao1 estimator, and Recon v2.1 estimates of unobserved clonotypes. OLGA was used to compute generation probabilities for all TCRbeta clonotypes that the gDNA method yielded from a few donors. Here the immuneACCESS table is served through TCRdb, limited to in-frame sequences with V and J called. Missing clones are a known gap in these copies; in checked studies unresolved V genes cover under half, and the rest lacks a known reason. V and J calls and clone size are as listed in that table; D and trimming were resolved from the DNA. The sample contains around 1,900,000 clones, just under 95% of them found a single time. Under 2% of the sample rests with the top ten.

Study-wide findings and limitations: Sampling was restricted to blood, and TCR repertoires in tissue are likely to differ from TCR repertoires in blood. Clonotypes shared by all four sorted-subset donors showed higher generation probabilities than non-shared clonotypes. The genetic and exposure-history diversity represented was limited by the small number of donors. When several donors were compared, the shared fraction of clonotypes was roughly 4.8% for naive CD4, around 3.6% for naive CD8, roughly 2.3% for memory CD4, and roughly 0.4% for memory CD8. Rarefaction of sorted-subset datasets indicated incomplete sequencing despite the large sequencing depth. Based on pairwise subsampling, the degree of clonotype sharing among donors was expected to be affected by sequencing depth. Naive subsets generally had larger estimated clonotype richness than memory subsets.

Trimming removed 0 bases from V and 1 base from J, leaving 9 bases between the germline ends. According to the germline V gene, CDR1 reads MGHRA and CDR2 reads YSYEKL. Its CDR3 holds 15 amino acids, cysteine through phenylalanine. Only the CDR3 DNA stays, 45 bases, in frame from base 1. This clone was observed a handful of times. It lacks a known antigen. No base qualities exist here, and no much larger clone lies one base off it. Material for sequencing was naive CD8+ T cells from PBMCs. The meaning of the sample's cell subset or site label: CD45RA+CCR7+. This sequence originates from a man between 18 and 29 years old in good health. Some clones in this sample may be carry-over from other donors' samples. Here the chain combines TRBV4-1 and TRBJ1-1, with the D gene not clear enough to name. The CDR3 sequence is CASSQDPRQNTEAFF. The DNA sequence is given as TGCGCCAGCAGCCAAGATCCCAGGCAGAACACTGAAGCTTTCTTT.